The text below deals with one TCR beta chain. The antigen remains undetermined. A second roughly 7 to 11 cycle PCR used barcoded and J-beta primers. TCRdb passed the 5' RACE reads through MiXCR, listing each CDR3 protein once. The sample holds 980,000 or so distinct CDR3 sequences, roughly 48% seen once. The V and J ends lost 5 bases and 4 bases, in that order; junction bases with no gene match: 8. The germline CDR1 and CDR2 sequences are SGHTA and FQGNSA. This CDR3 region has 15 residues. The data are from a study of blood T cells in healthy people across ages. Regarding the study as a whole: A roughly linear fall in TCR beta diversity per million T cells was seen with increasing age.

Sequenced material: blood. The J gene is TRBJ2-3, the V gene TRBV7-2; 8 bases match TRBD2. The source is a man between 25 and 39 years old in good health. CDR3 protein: CASSNPGGASDTQYF. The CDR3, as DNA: TGTGCCAGCAGCAACCCCGGGGGGGCCTCAGATACGCAGTATTTT.